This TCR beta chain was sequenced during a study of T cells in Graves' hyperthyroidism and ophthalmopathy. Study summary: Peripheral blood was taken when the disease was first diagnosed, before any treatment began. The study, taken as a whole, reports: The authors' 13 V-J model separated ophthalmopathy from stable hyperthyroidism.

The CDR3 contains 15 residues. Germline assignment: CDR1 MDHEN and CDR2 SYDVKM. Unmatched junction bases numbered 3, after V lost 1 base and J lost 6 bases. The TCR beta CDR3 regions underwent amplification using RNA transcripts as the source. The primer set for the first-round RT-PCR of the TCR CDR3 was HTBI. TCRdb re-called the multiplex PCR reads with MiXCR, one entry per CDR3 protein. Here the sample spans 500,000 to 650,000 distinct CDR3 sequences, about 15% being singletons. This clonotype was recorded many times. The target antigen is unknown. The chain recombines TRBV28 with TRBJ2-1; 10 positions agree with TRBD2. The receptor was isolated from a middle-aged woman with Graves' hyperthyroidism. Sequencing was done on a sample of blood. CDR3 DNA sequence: TGTGCCAGCAGTTTATTTACTAGCGGGGCCAATGAGCAGTTCTTC. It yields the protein CASSLFTSGANEQFF.